The 2 T cell receptor beta chains reported below all come from one sample, sequenced in a study of blood T cell repertoires in COVID-19. Libraries were prepared by immunoSEQ multiplex PCR; TCRdb keeps only in-frame clonotypes and omits some of them. Of around 200,000 clones in the sample, 70% to 80% were seen once. Sequenced input: peripheral blood. The receptors were gathered from a woman aged 35 to 49 with COVID-19, enrolled during active disease.

The chain joins TRBV5-6 to TRBJ1-2; D ambiguous. CDR3 size: 15 residues. From germline, CDR1 is SGHDT and CDR2 YYEEEE. The V end lost 4 bases, the J end lost 4 bases, and 17 bases lay between the germline ends. The CDR3 nucleotides are TGTGCCAGCAGCCACACCAGCCGGGTCTTCTATGGCTACACCTTC. Encoded protein: CASSHTSRVFYGYTF.

The V call is TRBV5-4, the J call TRBJ2-7; D remains unclear. Trimming stripped 4 bases from V and 0 bases from J, with 8 bases between. The germline V gene has CDR1 SGHNT and CDR2 YYREEE (reference sequence). This CDR3 has 13 amino acids. The CDR3 bases are TGTGCCAGCAGCCACACAGACTCCTACGAGCAGTACTTC. This codes for CASSHTDSYEQYF.